This TCR beta chain was captured in a study of cytomegalovirus exposure and HLA in healthy donors. Study-level results: There were several of the most significant clusters that appeared linked to common viral pathogens in a later analysis. The investigators catalogued under 200 TCR beta chains as cytomegalovirus-associated. Per a prior analysis, the majority of TCR beta V segments were productive roughly 90% or roughly 30% of the time.

With 60 Vbeta and 13 Jbeta primers, the PCR was carried out. TCRdb's table, derived via immunoSEQ multiplex PCR, lists solely in-frame clones and lacks some. Found here are fewer than 200,000 clones, less than 90% of them singletons; the top ten hold over 1.5%. Trimming pared 4 bases from V and 3 bases from J, leaving 14 bases between. The germline CDR1 and CDR2 sequences are SGHRS and YFSETQ. The CDR3 covers 15 residues. To note about this clone: Antigen unknown.

The receptor was isolated from a man between 45 and 60 years old in good health and CMV-seronegative. The gene calls are TRBV5-1 and TRBJ2-1; possibly TRBD1 for D (7 bases). Source material: PBMCs. CDR3 coding DNA: TGCGCCAGCAGCCCGGGGGACAGTGTCTACAATGAGCAGTTCTTC. Translating it yields CASSPGDSVYNEQFF.